Below, 9 T cell receptor beta chains from the same sample are listed, as sequenced in a study of cytomegalovirus exposure and HLA in healthy donors (dated by TCRdb to between 2016 and 2019). Library preparation was by the immunoSEQ multiplex PCR assay. For the multiplex PCR, a mixture combining 60 forward primers for TCR Vbeta segments and 13 reverse primers for TCR Jbeta segments was used. TCRdb retrieved this table from immuneACCESS and kept in-frame rearrangements only. Not all clones are present; in checked studies, unresolved V genes account for under half, and no reason is known for the remainder. The sample table shows around 71,000 clones, and around 60% are seen once. The top ten hold over 5.5% of the sample. The sample taken for sequencing was PBMCs. All receptors derive from a young man in good health and CMV-seropositive.

This clone was observed once. The junction differs from germline at one of its ends, possibly a read error. This sequence joins TRBV7-6 and TRBJ2-3, with 10 nucleotides matching TRBD1. This CDR3 is built from 15 residues. Per germline, CDR1 SGHVS and CDR2 FNYEAQ. This CDR3 reads CAGSPGGQGTDTQYF. DNA of the CDR3: TGTGCCGGCAGCCCGGGGGGACAGGGGACAGATACGCAGTATTTT.

This sequence joins TRBV5-1 and TRBJ2-7; TRBD2 matches 10 bases. V was clipped by 4 bases and J by 1 base; unmatched bases: 2. CDR3 length equals 14 residues. CDR1 is SGHRS, CDR2 YFSETQ, per germline. CDR3 amino acids: CASSVSGGSYEQYF. DNA of the CDR3: TGCGCCAGCAGCGTTAGCGGGGGGTCCTACGAGCAGTACTTC.

The chain has TRBV7-2 and TRBJ2-3, with D possibly matching TRBD1 (7 bases). Between the trimmed V and J ends, which lost 5 bases and 2 bases, there was a span of 17 bases. The CDR3 consists of 16 residues. CDR1 and CDR2 (germline): SGHTA, FQGNSA. The CDR3 coding sequence is TGTGCCAGCAGCCTCCAGGGGGGTCACATCACAGATACGCAGTATTTT. Protein: CASSLQGGHITDTQYF. Using reference TRBV7-2 and TRBJ2-3 for the parts outside the CDR3, the full variable domain is GAGVSQSPSNKVTEKGKDVELRCDPISGHTALYWYRQSLGQGLEFLIYFQGNSAPDKSGLPSDRFSAERTGGSVSTLTIQRTQQEDSAVYLCASSLQGGHITDTQYFGPGTRLTVL.

This sequence joins TRBV14 and TRBJ1-5, with no clear D. The germline CDR1 and CDR2 sequences are SGHDN and FVKESK. V was trimmed by 2 bases and J by 4 bases, leaving 6 bases between them. There are 13 residues in the CDR3. For the CDR3, the DNA is TGTGCCAGCAGCCAATCCCTTAATCAGCCCCAGCATTTT. Translated: CASSQSLNQPQHF.

The chain joins TRBV5-1 to TRBJ2-1, with TRBD1 matching 8 bases. The germline gives CDR1 SGHRS, CDR2 YFSETQ. The CDR3 is made up of 15 amino acids. The junction had 7 bases not matched to a gene; V was cut back by 1 base and J by 7 bases. The CDR3 nucleotides are TGCGCCAGCAGCTTGTTGGCAGGGGGCGAGAATGAGCAGTTCTTC. This sequence encodes CASSLLAGGENEQFF.

The chain couples TRBV18 to TRBJ1-1; TRBD1 matches at 7 bases. The germline gives CDR1 KGHSH, CDR2 LQKENI. Trimming removed 2 bases from V and 3 bases from J; junction bases left unmatched: 0. The CDR3 loop spans 13 amino acids. CDR3 amino acids: CASSPTGDTEAFF. CDR3 nucleotide sequence: TGTGCCAGCTCACCAACAGGGGACACTGAAGCTTTCTTT.

The CDR3 region is CASSYSRWESSYEQYF. CDR3 DNA: TGTGCCAGCAGTTACTCGAGGTGGGAGAGCTCCTACGAGCAGTACTTC. The rearrangement joins TRBV6-5 to TRBJ2-7; D is possibly TRBD2 (5 bases). This CDR3 comprises 16 residues. Trimming removed 0 bases from V and 0 bases from J, with 12 bases in between. Germline CDR1 is MNHEY and CDR2 is SVGAGI.

This clone has a handful of counts. V usage is TRBV6-1 and J usage is TRBJ1-2, with a weak D call TRBD1 (5 bases). The ends were cut back, 11 bases at V and 5 bases at J, with 21 bases in the middle. Germline CDR1 is MNHNS and CDR2 is SASEGT. This CDR3 is 14 amino acids long. For the CDR3, the DNA is TGTGCCGGCGGGGGGAGGACGGTCATATATGGCTACACCTTC. This translates into CAGGGRTVIYGYTF.

The chain joins TRBV11-3 to TRBJ1-5; a possible D gene is TRBD1 (5 bases). CDR1 and CDR2 (germline): SGHNT, YENEEA. The CDR3 contains 13 residues. V was cut by 3 bases and J by 5 bases, with 8 bases left in between. The CDR3 DNA is TGTGCCAGCAGCTTGGGACTTGATCAGCCCCAGCATTTT. Its protein product is CASSLGLDQPQHF.